This T cell receptor beta chain was observed in a study of vaccination and CD4 T cells after COVID-19. Study as a whole: Six males and four females, two Hispanic, made up the convalescents. Two-dose vaccination with either BNT162b2 or mRNA-1273 was given to participants.

TCRdb re-called the PCR reads with MiXCR, one entry per CDR3 protein. The profile shows about 20,000 distinct CDR3 sequences, 55% to 65% of them singletons. CDR3 length: 14 amino acids. V was cut by 4 bases and J by 9 bases, with 13 bases left in between. The sample in question was CD4+ T cells from blood, obtained before SARS-CoV-2 vaccination. V usage is TRBV12-3 or TRBV12-4 and J usage is TRBJ1-6; unclear D gene. This clonotype originated in a human donor who had recovered from COVID-19. DNA of the CDR3: TGTGCCAGCAGTTCCACTAGGGTCGGTTCACCCCTCCACTTT. Amino acid sequence: CASSSTRVGSPLHF.